The clone carrying this TCR beta chain came up once. Its antigen is undetermined. Tumor samples were obtained before definitive surgery or chemotherapy. These data are taken from a study of high-grade serous ovarian cancer treatment subgroups. Study context: Mean per sample: about 14,000 reads, 6,500 to 9,000 unique TCR beta rearrangements. Study results and caveats: Same-patient tumor repertoires overlapped at about 0.1 to 0.79; different patients barely overlapped. TCR relatedness rose with neoantigen level and trended with mutation load. These tumor repertoires lack spatial information from bulk sequencing.

Method: immunoSEQ multiplex PCR; TCRdb's copy keeps in-frame clones and lacks some. This sample has about 11,000 clones; 83% occur once, and the top ten carry around 7%. Germline CDR1 and CDR2: SEHNR and FQNEAQ (reference sequence). The CDR3 is 16 amino acids. The ends lost 4 bases at V and 0 bases at J; junction bases unmatched: 5. The V call is TRBV7-9, the J call TRBJ2-7; 11 bases line up with TRBD2. This receptor was taken from a human donor with high-grade serous ovarian cancer. Sequencing was done on a sample of tumor tissue. The CDR3: CASSSAGTSGSYEQYF. The CDR3 DNA reads TGTGCCAGCAGCTCTGCGGGGACTAGCGGCTCCTACGAGCAGTACTTC.